This T cell receptor (beta chain) was captured by sequencing in a study of CD8+CD57+ T cells in acquired aplastic anemia. The CDR3 has 13 residues. V gave up 3 bases and J gave up 3 bases, with 10 bases separating them. The V gene's germline CDR1 is SGDLS and CDR2 YYNGEE. Investigators profiled TCR beta VDJ and CDR3 from genomic DNA template. One entry per CDR3 protein, called by TCRdb with MiXCR from the reads. The sample holds over 200,000 distinct CDR3 sequences, roughly 55% seen once. Material for sequencing was sorted CD4+, CD8+, or CD8+CD57+ T cells (not recorded which) from PBMCs. This sequence joins TRBV9 and TRBJ2-7; weak D call: TRBD1 (6 bases). This sequence was found in a human donor in good health. CDR3 coding DNA: TGTGCCAGCAGCGCGACAGGAAACTACGAGCAGTACTTC. It is translated as CASSATGNYEQYF.